Following are 17 T cell receptor beta chains from one sample sequenced in a study of PD-L1 blockade in urothelial cancer. Noted time point: pretreatment peripheral blood. Sequencing used immunoSEQ multiplex PCR; TCRdb keeps in-frame clones, though not all of them. The table has approximately 50,000 clones, around four fifths seen once. Sample: PBMCs, taken around atezolizumab (anti-PD-L1) treatment. The receptor set was obtained from a man aged 50-59 years with urothelial cancer.

This chain's CDR3 is CASSLTGWKYGYTF. The CDR3 nucleotides read TGTGCCAGCAGTTTAACAGGGTGGAAGTATGGCTACACCTTC. The J gene is TRBJ1-2, the V gene TRBV27; possible D gene TRBD1, 6 bases. Germline V gene lookup returns CDR1 MNHEY and CDR2 SMNVEV (reference sequence). V was shortened by 2 bases and J by 5 bases, with 12 bases between the two germline ends. This CDR3 has 14 amino acids.

The chain recombines TRBV6-5 with TRBJ2-1, with TRBD2 matching 9 bases. The germline gives CDR1 MNHEY, CDR2 SVGAGI. The CDR3 length is 15 residues. V gave up 5 bases and J gave up 5 bases; unmatched junction bases: 7. CDR3 sequence (DNA): TGTGCCAGCAGTCTCGCGGGGGGGCCGAACAATGAGCAGTTCTTC. Amino acid sequence: CASSLAGGPNNEQFF.

The V and J genes are TRBV11-2 and TRBJ2-2; weak D call: TRBD2 (6 bases). The CDR3 runs 15 residues. V was shortened by 5 bases and J by 2 bases, with 12 bases between the two germline ends. Germline assignment: CDR1 SGHAT and CDR2 FQNNGV. As DNA, the CDR3 is TGTGCCAGCAGCCGAGGACTATCTAACACCGGGGAGCTGTTTTTT. This sequence encodes CASSRGLSNTGELFF.

This chain joins TRBV7-2 and TRBJ2-3; 12 bases line up with TRBD2. The germline CDR1 and CDR2 sequences are SGHTA and FQGNSA. V was clipped by 1 base and J by 2 bases; unmatched bases: 4. The CDR3 runs to 17 residues. The CDR3 coding sequence is TGTGCCAGCAGCTTAGGTCTAGCGGGAGGGATCACAGATACGCAGTATTTT. Translated: CASSLGLAGGITDTQYF. The full variable domain, rest sourced from reference TRBV7-2 and TRBJ2-3, is GAGVSQSPSNKVTEKGKDVELRCDPISGHTALYWYRQSLGQGLEFLIYFQGNSAPDKSGLPSDRFSAERTGGSVSTLTIQRTQQEDSAVYLCASSLGLAGGITDTQYFGPGTRLTVL.

This CDR3 is CASSRTGEYGYTF. The CDR3 DNA reads TGTGCCAGCAGCCGGACAGGGGAGTATGGCTACACCTTC. The chain employs TRBV5-8 and TRBJ1-2; 9 nucleotides agree with TRBD1. This CDR3 is 13 amino acids long. V was pared by 4 bases and J by 5 bases, with 3 bases of the junction left unmatched. Germline CDR1 and CDR2: SGHTS and YDEGEE.

This clone occurred a few times. The chain uses TRBV5-6 and TRBJ1-1, with D hard to call. This CDR3 is 14 amino acids long. CDR1 and CDR2 from the germline V gene are SGHDT and YYEEEE. The V and J ends lost 0 bases and 4 bases respectively, with 10 bases between them. Here the CDR3 reads CASSLGAVSTEAFF. CDR3 bases: TGTGCCAGCAGCTTGGGGGCCGTGAGCACTGAAGCTTTCTTT. Filled out from reference TRBV5-6 and TRBJ1-1, the complete variable domain reads DAGVTQSPTHLIKTRGQQVTLRCSPKSGHDTVSWYQQALGQGPQFIFQYYEEEERQRGNFPDRFSGHQFPNYSSELNVNALLLGDSALYLCASSLGAVSTEAFFGQGTRLTVV.

This chain joins TRBV6-1 and TRBJ1-1; 7 bases align to TRBD1. In germline, CDR1 is MNHNS, CDR2 SASEGT. CDR3 length equals 16 residues. J gave up 8 bases and V 0 bases, and 12 bases lay outside the gene matches. The CDR3 sequence is CASSEAVRTGVSEAFF. The CDR3 DNA follows: TGTGCCAGCAGTGAAGCGGTCCGAACAGGGGTCTCCGAAGCTTTCTTT.

The rearrangement joins TRBV2 to TRBJ2-7, with 9 bases that match TRBD1. V gave up 4 bases and J gave up 5 bases; unmatched junction bases: 3. The CDR3 loop spans 13 amino acids. The germline V gene has CDR1 SNHLY and CDR2 FYNNEI. The CDR3 nucleotides read TGTGCCAGCAGTGTGACAGGGGGGAACGAGCAGTACTTC. Its protein product is CASSVTGGNEQYF.

The chain recombines TRBV10-3 with TRBJ2-1; D may be TRBD2 (6 bases). Germline V CDR1 and CDR2: ENHRY, SYGVKD. The CDR3 loop spans 13 amino acids. V was cut by 6 bases and J by 6 bases, with 12 bases left in between. The CDR3 coding sequence is TGTGCCATCAGGGGGAGGACCCTCAATGAGCAGTTCTTC. Amino acids: CAIRGRTLNEQFF.

V usage is TRBV19 and J usage is TRBJ2-4, with 7 bases fitting TRBD1. J gave up 1 base and V 5 bases, and 2 bases lay outside the gene matches. From germline, CDR1 is LNHDA and CDR2 SQIVND (reference sequence). The CDR3 sequence is 14 residues long. The CDR3 spells CASSPTGAKNIQYF. As DNA, the CDR3 is TGTGCCAGTAGTCCGACAGGGGCCAAAAACATTCAGTACTTC.

The chain combines TRBV14 with TRBJ1-1; D gene unclear. This CDR3 region has 15 residues. The ends were cut back, 1 base at V and 1 base at J, with 10 bases in the middle. Germline CDR1 is SGHDN and CDR2 is FVKESK. Here the CDR3 DNA reads TGTGCCAGCAGCCAAGGAAGAGGCCAGAACACTGAAGCTTTCTTT. Amino acid sequence: CASSQGRGQNTEAFF.

The V gene is TRBV7-3, the J gene TRBJ1-2; no reliable D call. Deletions cut 2 bases from V and 2 bases from J, with 6 bases between. CDR3 length equals 13 residues. CDR1 and CDR2 from the germline V gene are SGHTA and FQGTGA. CDR3 DNA sequence: TGTGCCAGCAGCTTAGGGCAGAACTATGGCTACACCTTC. It encodes CASSLGQNYGYTF.

This chain uses TRBV10-3 with TRBJ1-2; TRBD1 matches 9 bases. Unmatched junction bases numbered 14, after V lost 2 bases and J lost 4 bases. CDR3 size: 18 residues. CDR1 ENHRY and CDR2 SYGVKD come from the germline V gene. The CDR3 spells CAISETRTPGQGAYGYTF. For the CDR3, the DNA is TGTGCCATCAGTGAGACTAGAACACCGGGACAGGGAGCCTATGGCTACACCTTC.

This clone has only one observation. The chain combines TRBV6-1 with TRBJ2-7; TRBD1 might be the D (6 bases). V was pared by 7 bases and J by 0 bases, with 10 bases between. The germline V gene has CDR1 MNHNS and CDR2 SASEGT. This CDR3 comprises 13 residues. The CDR3: CASNRARSYEQYF. The CDR3 region has the DNA TGTGCCAGCAACAGGGCGCGCTCCTACGAGCAGTACTTC.

The J gene is TRBJ1-4, the V gene TRBV7-9; TRBD1 matches at 11 bases. Trimming removed 3 bases from V and 8 bases from J; junction bases left unmatched: 2. Germline lookup yields CDR1 SEHNR and CDR2 FQNEAQ (reference sequence). This CDR3 has 14 amino acids. CDR3 sequence: CASSLGQGGEKLFF. Here the CDR3 DNA reads TGTGCCAGCAGCTTGGGACAGGGGGGCGAAAAACTGTTTTTT.

As to this clone: Compared with germline, one end of the junction differs, possibly owing to a read error. The chain uses TRBV6-6 and TRBJ2-1; no reliable D call. Germline V gene data show CDR1 as MNHNY and CDR2 as SVGAGI (reference sequence). The CDR3 covers 15 residues. CDR3 sequence: CASSDSTPGGNEQFF. Here the CDR3 DNA reads TGTGCCAGCAGTGACTCCACACCCGGCGGCAATGAGCAGTTCTTC.

A few counts support this clone. The chain couples TRBV6-6 to TRBJ1-2; D is ambiguous. V lost 6 bases and J 5 bases, leaving 10 bases between the germline ends. This CDR3 comprises 12 residues. CDR1 MNHNY and CDR2 SVGAGI come from the germline V gene (reference sequence). CDR3 in DNA: TGTGCCAGCAGACCGACGGGATATGGCTACACCTTC. Its translation: CASRPTGYGYTF.